This paragraph covers one T cell receptor beta chain sequence. Libraries were prepared by immunoSEQ multiplex PCR; TCRdb keeps only in-frame clonotypes and omits some of them. The data contain about 44,000 clones, more than 70% of them singletons. The data are from a study of blood T cell repertoires in COVID-19. Germline V gives CDR1 LGHDT, CDR2 YNNKEL (reference sequence). Trimming removed 2 bases at V and 0 bases at J, with 30 bases between. The CDR3 extends over 22 amino acids. The TCR sequence derives from a woman between 70 and 85 years old with acute or convalescent COVID-19. The V call is TRBV3-1 (or the pseudogene TRBV3-2), the J call TRBJ2-3; D may be TRBD2 (5 bases). The specimen was peripheral blood. The CDR3 sequence is CASSQKDFRSSGMLTSTDTQYF. DNA of the CDR3: TGTGCCAGCAGCCAAAAAGATTTCAGGTCGTCGGGGATGCTGACTAGCACAGATACGCAGTATTTT.